This T cell receptor beta chain was found in a study of blood T cell repertoires in COVID-19. Profiled with immunoSEQ multiplex PCR; TCRdb holds only in-frame clones, not every one. The table records about 190,000 clones, more than 75% of them present only once. The cohort comprised adults aged roughly 18 to 100 years residing in 20 to 30 US areas. Recovered status in Cohort 3 required two negative PCRs, clearance, or symptom resolution. Germline V lookup: CDR1 SNHLY, CDR2 FYNNEI. CDR3 length equals 15 residues. Trimming took 4 bases from V and 4 from J, leaving 17 bases between them. This clone was seen only once.

The sequence was obtained from a woman in her thirties who had recovered from COVID-19. This chain joins TRBV2 and TRBJ2-7; D might be TRBD2 (5 bases). Input material: PBMCs or T cells enriched from blood (not recorded which). The DNA for the CDR3 is TGTGCCAGCAGTGGGGGAGCGGAACTTGATTACGAGCAGTACTTC. Translated: CASSGGAELDYEQYF.